This TCR beta chain was recorded in a study of shared clonotypes between healthy human individuals. The overall study: CD4 naive and memory got three plates each, CD8 naive two, CD8 memory one.

Study observations and caveats: The sharing of 4.5% to 5% of naive CD4 clonotypes was seen across several donors.

The naive CD8 fraction comprised CD45RO-negative cells positively selected for CCR7 and excluded terminally differentiated effector memory CD45RA+ cells. This table comes from immunoSEQ multiplex PCR, and its TCRdb copy is limited to in-frame clones, with some not included. The table lists 650,000 to 800,000 clones, about 91% of them singletons. Only one count was recorded for this clone. Its specificity is not known. Other nucleotide sequences from this sample produce the same CDR3. Germline CDR1 is KGHSH and CDR2 is LQKENI. This CDR3 has 14 amino acids. The V and J ends lost 3 bases and 0 bases respectively, with 9 bases between them.

This sequence joins TRBV18 and TRBJ2-7; D is possibly TRBD2 (5 bases). The sequence was collected from a young man in good health. The sequencing sample was made of naive CD8+ T cells sorted from blood. This CDR3 reads CASSPGGSSYEQYF. In DNA, the CDR3 is TGTGCCAGCTCACCTGGAGGCAGCTCCTACGAGCAGTACTTC.